This entry concerns a single T cell receptor (beta chain). This clonotype showed up just a few times. Its antigen is currently not known. The input lacks base qualities; no much larger clone sits a single base away. The entry originates in a study of T cells in Graves' hyperthyroidism and ophthalmopathy (dated by TCRdb to between 2018 and 2021). Regarding the complete study: Peripheral blood was collected at initial diagnosis, before any treatment. To identify distinguishing TCR V-J signatures, a discovery cohort of about 100 patients was used, comprising 43 with Graves' ophthalmopathy and some 60 with stable Graves' hyperthyroidism. Prospective prediction of ophthalmopathy was tested in an independent validation cohort of approximately 19 hyperthyroidism patients and around 16 patients who later progressed to ophthalmopathy. The 75 to 100 discovery patients were randomly divided into training and test sets at a 7:3 ratio. Thyroid tissue and blood T-cell repertoires from six Graves' hyperthyroidism patients were also compared in the study. After blood sampling, hyperthyroidism patients were treated with methimazole at a starting dose of 30 mg daily, and ophthalmopathy patients were treated with high-dose intravenous methylprednisolone. According to the paper, TCR Vbeta CDR3 sequencing was carried out on over 130 peripheral blood samples, which came from more than 40 ophthalmopathy, around 75 hyperthyroidism and approximately 17 progressor patients. Paper-wide results and their limitations: Blood samples also contained most of the expanded thyroid clonotypes (frequency above 0.001), which suggests that blood repertoires may reflect thyroid immune responses. Sample size was not statistically predetermined, and blinding of investigators to group allocation was not performed. A model built on a 13 V-J signature distinguished ophthalmopathy from stable hyperthyroidism, reaching around 87% sensitivity and about 81% specificity in cross-validation and 80%/75% in testing. During validation, the model predicted progression to ophthalmopathy a median of about 5.9 months ahead of onset, with more than 60% sensitivity and more than 72% specificity.

The TCR beta CDR3 regions were amplified from RNA transcripts. A first-round RT-PCR of the TCR CDR3 used the HTBI primer set with the Qiagen OneStep RT-PCR kit. A second multiplex PCR round built the libraries, followed by size selection and purification. Paired-end sequencing of the libraries was performed with 100 bp reads on an Illumina HiSeq2000. The published analysis was carried out like this. SOAPnuke was used to process the raw data, throwing out any read that contained adapters or uncalled bases, had a mean Phred below 15, or lacked an exact constant-primer or identifier match. High-quality paired reads were merged with COPE v1.2.5, and unique nucleotide sequences were defined as clonotypes. Clonotypes were aligned to IMGT TRBV, TRBD and TRBJ reference segments using MiTCR v1.1. Only V-J combinations with frequency above 0.0001, covering 99% to 99.2% of repertoires, were analysed. A TCS score was defined as the ratio of F50 (clonal expansion) to E x V (chaos), with BLOSUM62-based TCRdist applied between CDR3 peptides within each V-J. Welch's t-statistics and random forest reduced 500 to 650 V-J features to 10 to 15, which were used in a naive Bayes classifier (R e1071). In TCRdb, the public reads were trimmed at Q25 with fastp and aligned with MiXCR, with productive beta chains retained. CDR3 protein duplicates are merged, each entry listing the most common genes and DNA. What appears here as the V and J calls and clone size reflects TCRdb's work, not the paper's. This sample is represented by hundreds of thousands of distinct CDR3 sequences; less than 15% of them were singletons. The top ten clones comprise 10% to 13% of the sample.

In the germline V gene, CDR1 corresponds to SGHAT and CDR2 to FQNNGV. The CDR3 contains 20 residues, cysteine and phenylalanine counted. This entry keeps only the CDR3 DNA: 60 bases, framed from base 1. At the junction V is shortened by 6 bases and J by 0 bases; bases outside the gene matches: 19. Graves' hyperthyroidism was defined as stable when no progression to ophthalmopathy occurred over 18 months of follow-up. The hyperthyroidism patients were between 18 and 65 years old and newly diagnosed, with a disease duration of less than 2 months. Any patient with an uncontrolled infection, another autoimmune disease, pregnancy or lactation was excluded. Diagnoses were based on clinical symptoms, serum thyroxine and TRAb, thyroid ultrasound and orbital computed tomography. Ficoll-Paque density gradient centrifugation was used to isolate PBMCs from under 11 ml of fresh peripheral blood. Total RNA was extracted using Trizol reagent, and RNA quality was assessed on an Agilent 2100 Bioanalyzer.

The source material was blood. The chain was built from TRBV11-2 and TRBJ2-1; TRBD2 agrees with 8 junctional bases. This TCR was sampled from a woman between 18 and 29 years old with Graves' hyperthyroidism. The CDR3 amino acid sequence is: CASSFRASALSGSSYNEQFF. The base sequence is TGTGCCAGCAGTTTCCGCGCTTCCGCCCTGAGCGGGAGCTCCTACAATGAGCAGTTCTTC.